This TCR beta chain appears in the sequencing data of a study of shared clonotypes between healthy human individuals. Study-wide findings and caveats: Naive subsets usually exceeded memory subsets in estimated richness.

Deletions cut 4 bases from V and 1 base from J, with 15 bases between. The CDR3 is 16 amino acids. Germline assignment: CDR1 SEHNR and CDR2 FQNEAQ (reference sequence). Sequencing used immunoSEQ multiplex PCR; TCRdb keeps in-frame clones, though not all of them. Of 1.4 million to 1.5 million clones listed, roughly 96% are singletons. With regard to this clone: The antigen remains unidentified.

Source material: naive CD4+ T cells sorted from blood. Subset: CD45RA+ positively selected. The J gene is TRBJ2-3, the V gene TRBV7-9; D gene uncertain. This clonotype was obtained from a man aged 30-40 years in good health. CDR3 DNA: TGTGCCAGCAGCTGGGCTCTAGATGCCCGCACAGATACGCAGTATTTT. Protein sequence: CASSWALDARTDTQYF.